A selection of T cell receptor beta chains follows, all from one sample in a study of lymphopenia after photon versus proton radiotherapy. Libraries were prepared by immunoSEQ multiplex PCR; TCRdb keeps only in-frame clonotypes and omits some of them. This table holds 89,000 or so clones, approximately 82% found once. The sample here was peripheral blood, taken from a patient treated with proton-based radiotherapy. The receptors here all came from a man aged 55 to 70 with pancreatic cancer. Both conserved end residues are trimmed from each CDR3. Fields, in order: CDR3 protein, J gene, V gene.

ASRLFAGAYEQY,TRBJ2-7,TRBV5-1
ASSPPSRDEQY,TRBJ2-7,TRBV18
ASSQIGRNTEAF,TRBJ1-1,TRBV27
AIRARDTGELF,TRBJ2-2,TRBV10-3
ASRGMAANTGELF,TRBJ2-2,TRBV2
ASSLWGTSTDTQY,TRBJ2-3,TRBV28
ASSLRQVGLNEQF,TRBJ2-1,TRBV11-2
ASSDPTGRADTQY,TRBJ2-3,TRBV6-1
ASSLTGGGNTIY,TRBJ1-3,TRBV5-4
ASSPGQAQEKLF,TRBJ1-4,TRBV5-6